The rows below give T cell receptor beta chains drawn from one sample of a study of shared clonotypes between healthy human individuals. Data came from immunoSEQ multiplex PCR; TCRdb stores just in-frame clones and leaves some out. The profile shows roughly 2.4 million clones, approximately 94% of them singletons. Sequencing used naive CD4+ T cells sorted from blood. The receptors derive from a man aged 18 to 35 in good health. Each CDR3 is given with its conserved first and last residue. Fields, in order: J gene, V gene, CDR3 protein.

TRBJ2-7 TRBV13 CASSLAGGSYEQYF
TRBJ2-7 TRBV30 CAWVPGVGGEQYF
TRBJ1-5 TRBV7-2 CASSTRTGEGQPQHF
TRBJ2-7 TRBV5-1 CASSTRTGAKEQYF
TRBJ2-7 TRBV4-1 CASSQEYFAVASTHFYEQYF
TRBJ1-3 TRBV2 CASRLDSGNTIYF
TRBJ2-5 TRBV30 CAWKFSWGGETQYF
TRBJ2-5 TRBV5-4 CASSLRARGETQYF
TRBJ2-2 TRBV7-6 CASSSRQGNTGELFF
TRBJ1-3 TRBV30 CAWSVSRTGGYGNTIYF
TRBJ2-2 TRBV6-1 CASSEQGLELFF
TRBJ2-3 TRBV11-2 CASSLVATSGSITDTQYF
TRBJ2-7 TRBV6-1 CASSGQGIGEQYF
TRBJ2-7 TRBV21-1 CASSKPTGTDAYEQYF
TRBJ2-3 TRBV2 CASRAGGVADTQYF
TRBJ1-2 TRBV7-9 CASSASGKGSYGYTF
TRBJ2-7 TRBV14 CASSPSGTGRVSEQYF
TRBJ1-1 TRBV5-6 CASSGEQGLTF
TRBJ1-2 TRBV5-1 CASSPPANYGYTF
TRBJ1-2 TRBV6-5 CASRLQGNPRDTF
TRBJ2-1 TRBV29-1 CSVEPYNEQFF
TRBJ1-4 TRBV5-1 CASSPPGEKLFF
TRBJ1-4 TRBV28 CASRPEGTTEKLFF
TRBJ1-6 TRBV28 CASRVSNSPLHF
TRBJ2-7 TRBV18 CASSPGGQGVPYEQYF
TRBJ1-6 TRBV28 CASSLNSLSPLHF
TRBJ2-7 TRBV5-6 CASSLDRSSYEQYF
TRBJ2-7 TRBV5-6 CASSSGLLSNEQYF
TRBJ2-7 TRBV7-6 CASSIDRSSYEQYF
TRBJ1-4 TRBV5-4 CASSLSTSKGEKLFF
TRBJ1-2 TRBV6-5 CASRDYTSELYGYTF
TRBJ2-1 TRBV2 CASSRTSGGLAREEQFF
TRBJ1-1 TRBV28 CASSTQGEMMNTEAFF
TRBJ1-6 TRBV5-1 CASSFGTGSNSPLHF
TRBJ1-2 TRBV5-1 CASSLRPSGQGNGYTF
TRBJ2-5 TRBV5-8 CASSKGYDIETQYF
TRBJ2-3 TRBV19 CATTDSGGTDTQYF
TRBJ1-5 TRBV10-3 CATTGALNQPQHF
TRBJ2-2 TRBV4-2 CASSQDGSTGELFF
TRBJ2-2 TRBV30 CAWSVVAGGTGELFF
- TRBV7-2 CASSFDPGTPYEQYF
TRBJ2-7 TRBV5-1 CASSPLTSYNEQYF
TRBJ2-1 TRBV5-6 CASSLEYWGSEQFF
TRBJ2-7 TRBV7-2 CASSLNRVNEQYF
TRBJ1-4 TRBV9 CASSVELDGKLFF
TRBJ2-7 TRBV2 CASSYGQGEQYF
TRBJ2-5 TRBV6-6 CASSYRGRSQETQYF
TRBJ2-5 TRBV7-6 CASSIREGETQYF
TRBJ2-3 TRBV7-2 CASSLVGGVTDTQYF
TRBJ2-2 TRBV6-1 CASSPGQVNTGELFF
TRBJ1-1 TRBV19 CASSIEGSNTEAFF
TRBJ2-4 TRBV11-2 CASSPRVNIQYF
TRBJ1-1 TRBV4-1 CASSQRTGGTNTEAFF
TRBJ2-7 TRBV18 CASSPPGLSPYEQYF
TRBJ2-5 TRBV5-4 CASSFRTSSSWETQYF
TRBJ1-4 TRBV4-1 CASSRNPAGNEKLFF
TRBJ2-1 TRBV5-1 CASSLGSSGRAYNEQFF
TRBJ1-5 TRBV5-1 CASNQCWDRANQPQHF
TRBJ1-2 TRBV9 CASSPSGGTIYGYTF
TRBJ2-3 TRBV10-3 CAIRTSGTSTDTQYF